Shown below are 9 T cell receptor beta chains from a single sample sequenced in a study of T cells in Graves' hyperthyroidism and ophthalmopathy. RNA transcripts provided the source from which TCR beta CDR3 regions were amplified. The HTBI primer set drove a first-round RT-PCR of the TCR CDR3. TCRdb fed the multiplex PCR reads into MiXCR, producing one record per CDR3 protein. Of approximately 870,000 distinct CDR3 sequences listed, around 38% are singletons. The sequencing sample was made of blood. These receptors were taken from a man between 18 and 35 years old with Graves' hyperthyroidism.

The CDR3 loop reads CASSVQTGNSPLHF. The CDR3 DNA is TGTGCCAGCAGCGTCCAGACGGGCAATTCACCCCTCCACTTT. The V and J genes are TRBV25-1 and TRBJ1-6; D gene uncertain. Trimming removed 6 bases at V and 7 bases at J, with 13 bases between. Germline CDR1 and CDR2: MGHDK and SYGVNS. The CDR3 covers 14 residues.

The rearrangement uses TRBV2 and TRBJ1-6, with no clear D. V shed 7 bases and J shed 7 bases, with 11 bases lying between them. CDR3 length: 13 amino acids. Per germline, CDR1 SNHLY and CDR2 FYNNEI. CDR3 sequence: CASKVTGNSPLHF. The CDR3 DNA sequence: TGTGCCAGCAAAGTCACGGGGAATTCACCCCTCCACTTT.

The chain combines TRBV19 with TRBJ2-7; D is undetermined. Looked up from germline, CDR1 is LNHDA and CDR2 is SQIVND (reference sequence). CDR3 size: 13 residues. V was shortened by 8 bases and J by 6 bases, with 17 bases between the two germline ends. The CDR3 is CASSTSVLSEQYF. The DNA of the CDR3 is TGTGCCAGTTCGACTTCGGTTCTTTCCGAGCAGTACTTC. Using reference TRBV19 and TRBJ2-7 for the parts outside the CDR3, the full variable domain is DGGITQSPKYLFRKEGQNVTLSCEQNLNHDAMYWYRQDPGQGLRLIYYSQIVNDFQKGDIAEGYSVSREKKESFPLTVTSAQKNPTAFYLCASSTSVLSEQYFGPGTRLTVT.

The chain joins TRBV5-1 to TRBJ1-1, with unresolved D. The CDR3 is 14 residues long. Trimming took 3 bases from V and 4 from J, leaving 13 bases between them. Germline V gives CDR1 SGHRS, CDR2 YFSETQ. The CDR3 loop reads CASSYGVNGTEAFF. The DNA for the CDR3 is TGCGCCAGCAGCTATGGGGTGAATGGCACTGAAGCTTTCTTT.

This clonotype was recorded a few times. V usage is TRBV7-2 and J usage is TRBJ1-1, with D hard to call. The germline V and J ends were trimmed by 2 bases and 7 bases, with 8 bases remaining between them. The CDR3 extends over 12 amino acids. Germline V CDR1 and CDR2: SGHTA, FQGNSA. The CDR3, as DNA: TGTGCCAGCAGCTTATACGGTGGTGAAGCTTTCTTT. Its protein product is CASSLYGGEAFF.

The chain combines TRBV12-3 or TRBV12-4 with TRBJ2-2, with 7 bases fitting TRBD1. J gave up 5 bases and V 7 bases, and 13 bases lay outside the gene matches. The CDR3 totals 16 residues. CDR3 residues: CASKQTGTARTGELFF. In DNA form, the CDR3 reads TGTGCCAGCAAACAAACGGGGACAGCGAGGACCGGGGAGCTGTTTTTT.

The chain links TRBV10-3 to TRBJ2-7; D unclear. CDR3 length equals 11 residues. The V end was cut by 5 bases, the J end by 2 bases, with 4 bases between. Germline CDR1 and CDR2: ENHRY and SYGVKD. CDR3 coding DNA: TGTGCCATCAGTACTACCTACGAGCAGTACTTC. Protein product: CAISTTYEQYF.

At least ten counts were recorded for this clonotype. J is TRBJ1-1 and V is TRBV29-1; no reliable D call. This CDR3 comprises 13 residues. Germline V CDR1 and CDR2: SQVTM, ANQGSEA. V lost 1 base and J 8 bases, leaving 14 bases between the germline ends. CDR3 in amino acids: CSVEVQATKEAFF. The CDR3 DNA reads TGCAGCGTTGAAGTTCAGGCGACCAAAGAAGCTTTCTTT.

This chain uses TRBV7-3 with TRBJ2-7; no definite D call. With 4 bases removed from V and 3 bases from J, the gap between germline ends came to 16 bases. Germline-derived CDR1 and CDR2 are SGHTA and FQGTGA. This CDR3 is 15 amino acids long. CDR3 bases: TGTGCCAGCAGCTACCGACCCTTAAATTTCTACGAGCAGTACTTC. This translates into CASSYRPLNFYEQYF.